Shown below are 32 T cell receptor beta chains from a single sample sequenced in a study of T-cell reconstitution after alpha-beta-depleted transplantation in children. Using unique molecular identifiers, the investigators prepared the TCRbeta library. MiXCR, applied by TCRdb to the PCR reads, yields one record per CDR3 protein. The data show hundreds of thousands of distinct CDR3 sequences, with roughly 17% seen just once and approximately 28% held by the top ten. The material sequenced was PBMCs, mostly from graft donor cells, taken 360 days after TCRalphabeta/CD19-depleted stem cell transplant. The receptors derive from a boy in the first two years of life who had a stem cell transplant for Wiskott-Aldrich syndrome, so the T cells may come from the graft donor.

This clonotype occurred a few times. The chain employs TRBV10-3 and TRBJ2-3; D is undetermined. This CDR3 has 15 amino acids. The germline CDR1 and CDR2 sequences are ENHRY and SYGVKD. The V and J ends lost 1 base and 0 bases respectively, with 8 bases between them. In DNA, the CDR3 is TGTGCCATCAGTGAGTTAAGTGCTAGCACAGATACGCAGTATTTT. Protein sequence: CAISELSASTDTQYF.

The genes are TRBV4-1 and TRBJ2-4; D is undetermined. Germline V gene lookup returns CDR1 MGHRA and CDR2 YSYEKL. This CDR3 is built from 18 residues. Trimming pared 1 base from V and 0 bases from J, leaving 16 bases between. The CDR3 here is CASSQGGSPPLAKNIQYF. CDR3 sequence (DNA): TGCGCCAGCAGCCAAGGTGGAAGTCCTCCTCTAGCCAAAAACATTCAGTACTTC.

V is TRBV10-3 and J is TRBJ1-2; D is perhaps TRBD1 (6 bases). The CDR3 length is 13 residues. Germline V gene sequence: CDR1 ENHRY, CDR2 SYGVKD. V dropped 7 bases and J dropped 3 bases, with 12 bases sitting between them. CDR3: CAIKGDLYYGYTF. DNA of the CDR3: TGTGCCATCAAGGGGGACCTTTACTATGGCTACACCTTC.

DNA for the CDR3: TGTGCCATCAGTGAGTCCGTAAACAGCGGCCTCTACGAGCAGTACTTC. It codes for CAISESVNSGLYEQYF. This chain connects TRBV10-3 to TRBJ2-7, with D possibly being TRBD2 (5 bases). V was cut by 0 bases and J by 3 bases, with 15 bases left in between. CDR1 is ENHRY, CDR2 SYGVKD, per germline. The CDR3 loop spans 16 amino acids.

This clonotype was counted only a few times. CDR3: CASSPLLARSQETQYF. The CDR3 DNA reads as TGCGCCAGCAGCCCTTTACTAGCGAGGAGCCAAGAGACCCAGTACTTC. V is TRBV5-1 and J is TRBJ2-5; 7 bases line up with TRBD2. CDR1 and CDR2 (germline): SGHRS, YFSETQ. The CDR3 is 16 amino acids. Trimming took 4 bases from V and 1 from J; bases not matched to a gene: 10.

This sequence joins TRBV24-1 and TRBJ2-2; no clear D gene. Germline V lookup: CDR1 KGHDR, CDR2 SFDVKD. The CDR3 loop spans 13 amino acids. V was cut by 7 bases and J by 7 bases, with 12 bases left in between. The CDR3 spells CATSGLGNGELFF. The CDR3 nucleotides read TGTGCCACCAGCGGTCTGGGAAACGGGGAGCTGTTTTTT.

V and J are TRBV7-8 and TRBJ2-1; 8 positions match TRBD1. CDR1 and CDR2 from the germline V gene are SGHVS and FQNEAQ. The V gene end was trimmed by 3 bases and the J gene end by 4 bases; junction bases not matched to a gene: 8. This CDR3 comprises 16 residues. CDR3 amino acids: CASSFRARGLYNEQFF. The CDR3 region has the DNA TGTGCCAGCAGCTTCCGGGCCAGGGGGCTTTACAATGAGCAGTTCTTC.

The chain carries TRBV4-1 and TRBJ2-7; weak D call: TRBD1 (6 bases). V dropped 3 bases and J dropped 3 bases, with 9 bases sitting between them. The CDR3 length is 13 residues. The V gene's germline CDR1 is MGHRA and CDR2 YSYEKL. As DNA, the CDR3 is TGCGCCAGCAGCCAGGGACAACTCTACGAGCAGTACTTC. Its protein is CASSQGQLYEQYF.

CDR3 sequence: CASSLSHGGGQETQYF. The DNA of the CDR3 is TGCGCCAGCAGCTTGTCACATGGGGGGGGCCAAGAGACCCAGTACTTC. V and J are TRBV5-1 and TRBJ2-5, with 7 bases aligning to TRBD2. J gave up 1 base and V 1 base, and 7 bases lay outside the gene matches. Looked up from germline, CDR1 is SGHRS and CDR2 is YFSETQ. This CDR3 has 16 amino acids.

This clonotype was counted between two and nine times. This sequence joins TRBV15 and TRBJ2-2; 7 nucleotides match TRBD1. Germline V gene sequence: CDR1 LNHNV, CDR2 YYDKDF (reference sequence). The CDR3 sequence is 15 residues long. With 5 bases clipped from V and 0 bases from J, the junction kept 3 bases outside the gene matches. The chain's CDR3 is CATSPDRANTGELFF. The CDR3 coding sequence is TGTGCCACCAGCCCAGACAGGGCGAACACCGGGGAGCTGTTTTTT. The whole variable domain, filled in from reference TRBV15 and TRBJ2-2, reads DAMVIQNPRYQVTQFGKPVTLSCSQTLNHNVMYWYQQKSSQAPKLLFHYYDKDFNNEADTPDNFQSRRPNTSFCFLDIRSPGLGDTAMYLCATSPDRANTGELFFGEGSRLTVL.

The rearrangement uses TRBV24-1 and TRBJ2-2; TRBD2 aligns across 8 bases. The V segment lost 7 bases and the J segment 5 bases; nucleotides outside the gene matches: 11. The CDR3 is 16 residues long. The V gene's germline CDR1 is KGHDR and CDR2 SFDVKD. CDR3 protein: CATRLGASGFTGELFF. CDR3 bases: TGTGCCACCAGGCTGGGGGCTAGCGGGTTTACCGGGGAGCTGTTTTTT.

In this sample, this clonotype turned up a few times. This CDR3 is CSALEGGTSAKNIQYF. As DNA, the CDR3 is TGCAGTGCCTTAGAAGGCGGGACTAGCGCAAAAAACATTCAGTACTTC. V usage is TRBV20-1 and J usage is TRBJ2-4; TRBD2 agrees at 10 bases. The trim removed 6 bases at V and 4 bases at J, leaving 12 bases unmatched. The CDR3 is made up of 16 amino acids. Germline CDR1 is DFQATT and CDR2 is SNEGSKA (reference sequence).

CDR3 amino acids: CASSETAKTQYF. The DNA for the CDR3 is TGCGCCAGCAGTGAGACGGCCAAGACCCAGTACTTC. The chain is built from TRBV10-2 and TRBJ2-5; D is unresolved. Trimming took 2 bases from V and 6 from J, leaving 7 bases between them. Germline assignment: CDR1 WSHSY and CDR2 SAAADI. This CDR3 comprises 12 residues.

The V gene is TRBV6-2 or TRBV6-3, the J gene TRBJ2-2; no reliable D call. V was cut by 4 bases and J by 6 bases, with 9 bases left in between. The CDR3 is 13 residues long. Germline CDR1 and CDR2: MNHEY and SVGEGT. The CDR3 region is CASSFQLSGELFF. Written as DNA, the CDR3 is TGTGCCAGCAGTTTCCAGCTTTCCGGGGAGCTGTTTTTT.

This chain uses TRBV7-2 with TRBJ2-1; TRBD2 might be the D (6 bases). V was pared by 1 base and J by 5 bases, with 12 bases between. Germline loops: CDR1 SGHTA, CDR2 FQGNSA. This CDR3 is 15 amino acids long. The chain's CDR3 is CASSLEGGANNEQFF. CDR3 DNA: TGTGCCAGCAGCTTAGAAGGCGGGGCCAACAATGAGCAGTTCTTC.

This chain uses TRBV12-3 or TRBV12-4 with TRBJ2-1, with a tentative D call TRBD2 (5 bases). The CDR3 totals 16 residues. Between the trimmed V and J ends, which lost 3 bases and 0 bases, there was a span of 12 bases. The CDR3 spells CASSFSLLVSYNEQFF. CDR3 nucleotide sequence: TGTGCCAGCAGTTTCTCCCTACTAGTCTCCTACAATGAGCAGTTCTTC.

The rearrangement links TRBV13 to TRBJ2-7, with 9 positions matching TRBD1. CDR1 and CDR2 (germline): PRHDT, FYEKMQ (reference sequence). J was trimmed by 2 bases and V by 4 bases; bases with no gene match: 6. This CDR3 comprises 15 residues. The CDR3 sequence: CASSSGTGNTYEQYF. CDR3 in DNA: TGTGCCAGCAGCTCCGGGACAGGGAATACCTACGAGCAGTACTTC.

This clonotype has a handful of counts. This rearrangement joins TRBV5-1 to TRBJ2-4; TRBD2 aligns across 8 bases. The trim removed 4 bases at V and 1 base at J, leaving 10 bases unmatched. The CDR3 runs 17 residues. Per germline, CDR1 SGHRS and CDR2 YFSETQ. CDR3 sequence: CASSDNLRLAAKNIQYF. DNA of the CDR3: TGCGCCAGCAGCGATAACTTGAGACTAGCGGCCAAAAACATTCAGTACTTC.

This clonotype was seen a few times. The junction departs from germline at one end; a sequencing error may be responsible. The chain carries TRBV29-1 and TRBJ1-2; tentative D call: TRBD1 (5 bases). The CDR3 is 14 amino acids. Germline CDR1 SQVTM, CDR2 ANQGSEA. The CDR3 DNA reads TGCAGCACCCTGGGGGGATCCGTAGACTATAGCTACACCTTC. It is translated as CSTLGGSVDYSYTF.

This clonotype was seen a few times. The gene calls are TRBV10-3 and TRBJ2-2; perhaps TRBD2 as D (5 bases). This CDR3 region has 14 residues. V was clipped by 2 bases and J by 6 bases, with 10 bases between them. CDR1 ENHRY and CDR2 SYGVKD come from the germline V gene. The DNA for the CDR3 is TGTGCCATCAGTGAGAACCCTAGCTCCGGGGAGCTGTTTTTT. Amino acids: CAISENPSSGELFF.

The chain combines TRBV27 with TRBJ2-7, with D maybe TRBD2 (5 bases). The CDR3 length is 14 residues. Per germline, CDR1 MNHEY and CDR2 SMNVEV (reference sequence). Trimming took off 6 bases at V and 0 bases at J, with 12 bases between the two ends. CDR3 nucleotides: TGTGCCAGCAGGGGAGCAAGGGACTCCTACGAGCAGTACTTC. This translates into CASRGARDSYEQYF.

In this sample, this clonotype turned up a few times. The chain joins TRBV11-2 to TRBJ2-5; 12 bases are shared with TRBD2. V gave up 0 bases and J gave up 5 bases; unmatched junction bases: 16. Germline CDR1 is SGHAT and CDR2 is FQNNGV. The CDR3 extends over 20 amino acids. For the CDR3, the DNA is TGTGCCAGCAGCTTAGAACCAGGACTAGCGGGGTATTGGGACATGGAGACCCAGTACTTC. It yields the protein CASSLEPGLAGYWDMETQYF. Variable domain in full (rest from reference TRBV11-2 and TRBJ2-5): EAGVAQSPRYKIIEKRQSVAFWCNPISGHATLYWYQQILGQGPKLLIQFQNNGVVDDSQLPKDRFSAERLKGVDSTLKIQPAKLEDSAVYLCASSLEPGLAGYWDMETQYFGPGTRLLVL.

The V call is TRBV6-1, the J call TRBJ2-1, with D perhaps given as TRBD1 or TRBD2 (5 bases each). This CDR3 spans 16 amino acids. V lost 7 bases and J 5 bases, leaving 21 bases between the germline ends. Germline V CDR1 and CDR2: MNHNS, SASEGT. The CDR3 sequence: CASTVSGAGPDNEQFF. The CDR3 DNA sequence: TGTGCCAGCACAGTTAGTGGGGCGGGCCCAGACAATGAGCAGTTCTTC.

This clonotype was counted between two and nine times. The chain links TRBV2 to TRBJ2-1; D ambiguous. Per germline, CDR1 SNHLY and CDR2 FYNNEI. Trimming shortened V by 6 bases and J by 0 bases, and 12 bases separated the two germline ends. The CDR3 is 15 amino acids. CDR3 DNA: TGTGCCAGCAGAAAAGTCGCTAGCTCCTACAATGAGCAGTTCTTC. Protein: CASRKVASSYNEQFF.

The chain recombines TRBV4-1 with TRBJ2-7, with 10 bases matching TRBD1. This CDR3 comprises 16 residues. The V gene end was trimmed by 4 bases and the J gene end by 2 bases; junction bases not matched to a gene: 8. Germline V lookup: CDR1 MGHRA, CDR2 YSYEKL. The DNA of the CDR3 is TGCGCCAGCAGCCCTTTTCCGGGACAGGGGCCCTACGAGCAGTACTTC. Residues: CASSPFPGQGPYEQYF.

This chain connects TRBV24-1 to TRBJ2-3, with TRBD2 matching 7 bases. This CDR3 comprises 14 residues. V dropped 10 bases and J dropped 3; count of bases not matched to a gene: 9. Looked up from germline, CDR1 is KGHDR and CDR2 is SFDVKD. The CDR3 loop is CATAFAGDTDTQYF. CDR3 sequence (DNA): TGTGCCACGGCCTTCGCGGGAGATACAGATACGCAGTATTTT.

This sequence joins TRBV9 and TRBJ2-7; D possibly corresponds to TRBD2 (6 bases). V was pared by 2 bases and J by 3 bases, with 15 bases between. Looked up from germline, CDR1 is SGDLS and CDR2 is YYNGEE. This CDR3 region has 15 residues. For the CDR3, the DNA is TGTGCCAGCAGCGTCGGCGGCCGGGAGAACTACGAGCAGTACTTC. Encoded protein: CASSVGGRENYEQYF.

This sequence joins TRBV25-1 and TRBJ2-2, with D unclear. The ends were cut back, 1 base at V and 5 bases at J, with 14 bases in the middle. Germline CDR1 and CDR2: MGHDK and SYGVNS. CDR3 length: 16 amino acids. CDR3 loop: CASSEFGLPGTGELFF. The CDR3 bases are TGTGCCAGCAGTGAATTTGGGCTCCCTGGGACCGGGGAGCTGTTTTTT.

The V gene is TRBV20-1, the J gene TRBJ2-3; D unresolved. The CDR3 has 18 amino acids. Trimming pared 0 bases from V and 0 bases from J, leaving 19 bases between. The germline CDR1 and CDR2 sequences are DFQATT and SNEGSKA (reference sequence). For the CDR3, the DNA is TGCAGTGCTAGAGATCCCGGTCTCTGGGGTGAGAGCACAGATACGCAGTATTTT. Amino acid sequence: CSARDPGLWGESTDTQYF.

V usage is TRBV7-2 and J usage is TRBJ2-7; 11 bases are shared with TRBD1. Germline loops: CDR1 SGHTA, CDR2 FQGNSA. This CDR3 contains 15 residues. With 3 bases clipped from V and 6 bases from J, the junction kept 7 bases outside the gene matches. The CDR3 spells CASSFFYGTGGEQYF. The DNA of the CDR3 is TGTGCCAGCAGCTTTTTTTACGGGACAGGGGGCGAGCAGTACTTC. Based on the CDR3 plus reference TRBV7-2 and TRBJ2-7, the full variable domain is GAGVSQSPSNKVTEKGKDVELRCDPISGHTALYWYRQSLGQGLEFLIYFQGNSAPDKSGLPSDRFSAERTGGSVSTLTIQRTQQEDSAVYLCASSFFYGTGGEQYFGPGTRLTVT.

This chain uses TRBV7-9 with TRBJ2-5; D gene unclear. Germline CDR1 is SEHNR and CDR2 is FQNEAQ (reference sequence). The CDR3 is 13 amino acids. Trimming removed 5 bases from V and 5 bases from J, with 12 bases in between. Here the CDR3 DNA reads TGTGCCAGCAGCCATCCCTTCTTGGAGACCCAGTACTTC. This translates into CASSHPFLETQYF.

The chain has TRBV27 and TRBJ2-7; 10 bases are a match to TRBD2. The germline V gene has CDR1 MNHEY and CDR2 SMNVEV (reference sequence). This CDR3 has 15 residues. DNA for the CDR3: TGTGGGGTGAGCCCCGGTGAACTAGCGGGGAACGGGCAGTACTTC. Translating it yields CGVSPGELAGNGQYF.